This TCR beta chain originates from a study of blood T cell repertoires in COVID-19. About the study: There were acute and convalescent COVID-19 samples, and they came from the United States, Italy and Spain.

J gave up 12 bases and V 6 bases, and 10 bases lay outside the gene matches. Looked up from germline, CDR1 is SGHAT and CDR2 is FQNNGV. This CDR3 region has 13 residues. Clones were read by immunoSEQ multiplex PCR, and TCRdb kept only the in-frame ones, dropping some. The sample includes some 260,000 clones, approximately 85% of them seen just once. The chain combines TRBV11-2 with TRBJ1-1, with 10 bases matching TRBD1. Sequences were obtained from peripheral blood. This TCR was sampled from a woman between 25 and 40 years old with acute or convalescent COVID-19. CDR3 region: CASRSGQGSVTFF. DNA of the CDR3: TGTGCCAGCAGGTCGGGACAGGGGTCGGTTACTTTCTTT.